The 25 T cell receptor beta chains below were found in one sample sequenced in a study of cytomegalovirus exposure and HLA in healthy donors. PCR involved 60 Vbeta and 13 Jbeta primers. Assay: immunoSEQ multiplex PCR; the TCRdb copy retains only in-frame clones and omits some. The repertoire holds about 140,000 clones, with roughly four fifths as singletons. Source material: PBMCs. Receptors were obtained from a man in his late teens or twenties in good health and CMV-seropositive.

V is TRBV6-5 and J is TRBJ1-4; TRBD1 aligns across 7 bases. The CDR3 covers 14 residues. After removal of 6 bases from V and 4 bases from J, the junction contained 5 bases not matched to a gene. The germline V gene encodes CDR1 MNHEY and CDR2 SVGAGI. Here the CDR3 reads CASSQGGFNEKLFF. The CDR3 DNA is TGTGCCAGCAGCCAAGGGGGCTTTAATGAAAAACTGTTTTTT.

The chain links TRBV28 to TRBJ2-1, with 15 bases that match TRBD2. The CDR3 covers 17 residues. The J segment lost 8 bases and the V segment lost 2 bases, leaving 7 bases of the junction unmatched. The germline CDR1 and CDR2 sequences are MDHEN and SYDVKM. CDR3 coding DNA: TGTGCCAGCAGTTTAGGACTAGCGGGAGGGCTGGTCGATGAGCAGTTCTTC. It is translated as CASSLGLAGGLVDEQFF. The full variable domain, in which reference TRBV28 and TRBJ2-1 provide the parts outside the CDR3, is DVKVTQSSRYLVKRTGEKVFLECVQDMDHENMFWYRQDPGLGLRLIYFSYDVKMKEKGDIPEGYSVSREKKERFSLILESASTNQTSMYLCASSLGLAGGLVDEQFFGPGTRLTVL.

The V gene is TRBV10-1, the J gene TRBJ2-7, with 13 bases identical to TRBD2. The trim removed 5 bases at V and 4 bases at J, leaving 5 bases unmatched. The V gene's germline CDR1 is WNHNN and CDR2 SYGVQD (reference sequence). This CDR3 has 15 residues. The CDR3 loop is CASSSGLAGNYEQYF. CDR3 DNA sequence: TGCGCCAGCAGTTCGGGACTAGCGGGGAATTACGAGCAGTACTTC.

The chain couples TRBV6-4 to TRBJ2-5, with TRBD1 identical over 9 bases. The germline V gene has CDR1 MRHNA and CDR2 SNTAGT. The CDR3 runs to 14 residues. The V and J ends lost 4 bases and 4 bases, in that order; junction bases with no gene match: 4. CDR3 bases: TGTGCCAGCAGTGCGGACAGGGGCGCAGAGACCCAGTACTTC. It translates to CASSADRGAETQYF.

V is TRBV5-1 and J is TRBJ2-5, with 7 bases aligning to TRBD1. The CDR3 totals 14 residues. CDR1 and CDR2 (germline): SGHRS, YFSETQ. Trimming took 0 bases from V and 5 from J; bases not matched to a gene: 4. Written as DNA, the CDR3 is TGCGCCAGCAGCTTGGAGGGGGCTGGGGAGACCCAGTACTTC. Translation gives CASSLEGAGETQYF.

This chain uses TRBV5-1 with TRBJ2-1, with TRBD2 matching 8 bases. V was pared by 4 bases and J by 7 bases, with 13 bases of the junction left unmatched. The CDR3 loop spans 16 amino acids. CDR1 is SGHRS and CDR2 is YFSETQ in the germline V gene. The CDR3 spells CASSRSSAGVGNEQFF. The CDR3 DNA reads TGCGCCAGCAGCAGGTCATCAGCGGGAGTGGGTAATGAGCAGTTCTTC.

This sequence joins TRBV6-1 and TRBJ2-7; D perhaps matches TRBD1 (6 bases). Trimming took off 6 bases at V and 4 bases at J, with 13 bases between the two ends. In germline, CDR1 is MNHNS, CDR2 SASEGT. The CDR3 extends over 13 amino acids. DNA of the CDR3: TGTGCCAGCAGCCCGGGACATAATTACGAGCAGTACTTC. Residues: CASSPGHNYEQYF.

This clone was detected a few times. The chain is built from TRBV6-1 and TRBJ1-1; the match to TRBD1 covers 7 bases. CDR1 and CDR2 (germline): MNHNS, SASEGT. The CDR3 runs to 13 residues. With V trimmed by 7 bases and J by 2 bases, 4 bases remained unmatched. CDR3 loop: CASIGQANTEAFF. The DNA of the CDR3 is TGTGCCAGCATTGGACAGGCTAACACTGAAGCTTTCTTT.

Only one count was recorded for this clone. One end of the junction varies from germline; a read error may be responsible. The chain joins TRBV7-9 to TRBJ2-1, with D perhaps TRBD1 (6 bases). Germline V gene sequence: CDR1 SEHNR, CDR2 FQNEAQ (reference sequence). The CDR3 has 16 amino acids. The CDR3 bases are TGTTCCAGCAGCCCGACGAGGGGGTTGTTGGGCAATGAGCAGTTCTTC. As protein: CSSSPTRGLLGNEQFF.

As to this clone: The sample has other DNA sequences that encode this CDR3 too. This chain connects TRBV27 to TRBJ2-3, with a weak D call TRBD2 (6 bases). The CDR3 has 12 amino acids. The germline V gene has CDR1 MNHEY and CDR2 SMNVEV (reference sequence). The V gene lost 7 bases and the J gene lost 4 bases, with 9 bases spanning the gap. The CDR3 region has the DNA TGTGCCAGCAAAGGCGGGGCAGATACGCAGTATTTT. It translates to CASKGGADTQYF.

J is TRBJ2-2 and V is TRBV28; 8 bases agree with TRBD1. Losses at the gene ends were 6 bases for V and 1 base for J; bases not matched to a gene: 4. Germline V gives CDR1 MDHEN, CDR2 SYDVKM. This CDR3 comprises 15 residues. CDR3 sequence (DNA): TGTGCCAGCAGCAGGGACAGGAGGAACACCGGGGAGCTGTTTTTT. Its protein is CASSRDRRNTGELFF.

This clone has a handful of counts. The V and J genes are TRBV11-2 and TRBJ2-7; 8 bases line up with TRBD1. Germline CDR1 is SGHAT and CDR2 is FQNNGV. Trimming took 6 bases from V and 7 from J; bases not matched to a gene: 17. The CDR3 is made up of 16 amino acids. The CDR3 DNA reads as TGTGCCAGCAGGAGTTTGGGTGGCGCCAGGGGGCGAGAGCAGTACTTC. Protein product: CASRSLGGARGREQYF.

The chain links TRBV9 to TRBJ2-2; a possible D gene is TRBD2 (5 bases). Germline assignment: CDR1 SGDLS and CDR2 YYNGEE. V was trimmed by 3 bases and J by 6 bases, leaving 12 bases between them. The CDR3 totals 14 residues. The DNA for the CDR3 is TGTGCCAGCAGCGGGGGAGCTGGGGCCGGGGAGCTGTTTTTT. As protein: CASSGGAGAGELFF.

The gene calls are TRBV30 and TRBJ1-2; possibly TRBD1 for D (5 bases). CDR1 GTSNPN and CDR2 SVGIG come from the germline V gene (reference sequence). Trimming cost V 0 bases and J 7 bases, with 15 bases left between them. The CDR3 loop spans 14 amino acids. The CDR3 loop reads CAWSVDRGLRGYTF. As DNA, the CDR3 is TGTGCCTGGAGTGTAGATAGGGGATTGCGTGGCTACACCTTC.

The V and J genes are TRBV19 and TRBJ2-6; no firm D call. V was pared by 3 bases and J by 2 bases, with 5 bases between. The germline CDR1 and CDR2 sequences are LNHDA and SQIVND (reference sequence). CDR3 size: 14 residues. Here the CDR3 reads CASSILAGANVLTF. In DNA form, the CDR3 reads TGTGCCAGTAGTATCTTAGCTGGGGCCAACGTCCTGACTTTC.

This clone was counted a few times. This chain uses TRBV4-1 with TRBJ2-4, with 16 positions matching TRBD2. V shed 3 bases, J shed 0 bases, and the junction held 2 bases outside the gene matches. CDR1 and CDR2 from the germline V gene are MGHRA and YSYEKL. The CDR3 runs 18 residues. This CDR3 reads CASSQGLAGGTAKNIQYF. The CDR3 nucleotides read TGCGCCAGCAGCCAGGGACTAGCGGGAGGGACAGCCAAAAACATTCAGTACTTC.

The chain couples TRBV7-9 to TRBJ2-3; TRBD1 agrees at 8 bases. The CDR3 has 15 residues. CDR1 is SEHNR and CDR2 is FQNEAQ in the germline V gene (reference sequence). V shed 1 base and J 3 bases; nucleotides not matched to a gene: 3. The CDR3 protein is CASSLGTGLTDTQYF. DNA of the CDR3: TGTGCCAGCAGCTTAGGGACAGGGCTTACAGATACGCAGTATTTT.

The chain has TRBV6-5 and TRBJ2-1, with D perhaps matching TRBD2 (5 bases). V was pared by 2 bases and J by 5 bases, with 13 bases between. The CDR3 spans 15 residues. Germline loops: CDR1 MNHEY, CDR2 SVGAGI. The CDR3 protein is CASSYGGAGDNEQFF. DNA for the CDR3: TGTGCCAGCAGTTACGGAGGCGCCGGGGACAATGAGCAGTTCTTC.

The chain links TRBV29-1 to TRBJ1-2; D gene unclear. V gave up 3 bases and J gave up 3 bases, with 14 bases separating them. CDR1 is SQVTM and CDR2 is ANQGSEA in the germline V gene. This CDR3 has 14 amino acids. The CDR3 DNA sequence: TGCAGCGTTGACGGCGGGGTCGAGGACTATGGCTACACCTTC. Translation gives CSVDGGVEDYGYTF. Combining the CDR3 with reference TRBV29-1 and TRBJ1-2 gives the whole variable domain SAVISQKPSRDICQRGTSLTIQCQVDSQVTMMFWYRQQPGQSLTLIATANQGSEATYESGFVIDKFPISRPNLTFSTLTVSNMSPEDSSIYLCSVDGGVEDYGYTFGSGTRLTVV.

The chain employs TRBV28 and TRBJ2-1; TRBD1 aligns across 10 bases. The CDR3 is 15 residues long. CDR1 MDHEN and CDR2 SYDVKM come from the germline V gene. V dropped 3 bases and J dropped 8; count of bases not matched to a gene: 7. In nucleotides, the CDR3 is TGTGCCAGCAGTTTTTCCGGGACAGGGGACTATGAGCAGTTCTTC. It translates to CASSFSGTGDYEQFF.

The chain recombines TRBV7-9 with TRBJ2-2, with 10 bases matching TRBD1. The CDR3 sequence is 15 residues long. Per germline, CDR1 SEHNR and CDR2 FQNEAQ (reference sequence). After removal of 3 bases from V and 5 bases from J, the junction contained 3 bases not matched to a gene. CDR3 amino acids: CASSFGTGETGELFF. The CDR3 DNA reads TGTGCCAGCAGCTTCGGGACAGGGGAGACCGGGGAGCTGTTTTTT.

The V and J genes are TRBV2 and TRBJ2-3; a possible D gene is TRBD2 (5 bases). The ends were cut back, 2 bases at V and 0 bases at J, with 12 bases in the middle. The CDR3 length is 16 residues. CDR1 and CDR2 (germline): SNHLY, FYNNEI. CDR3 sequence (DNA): TGTGCCAGCAGTGAATGGGTCAGGACTAGCACAGATACGCAGTATTTT. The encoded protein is CASSEWVRTSTDTQYF.

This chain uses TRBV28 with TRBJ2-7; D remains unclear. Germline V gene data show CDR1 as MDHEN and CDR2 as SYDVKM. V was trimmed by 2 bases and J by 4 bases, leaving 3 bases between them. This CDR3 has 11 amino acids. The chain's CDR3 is CASSLRYEQYF. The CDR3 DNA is TGTGCCAGCAGTTTACGGTACGAGCAGTACTTC. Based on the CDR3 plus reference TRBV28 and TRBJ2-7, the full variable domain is DVKVTQSSRYLVKRTGEKVFLECVQDMDHENMFWYRQDPGLGLRLIYFSYDVKMKEKGDIPEGYSVSREKKERFSLILESASTNQTSMYLCASSLRYEQYFGPGTRLTVT.

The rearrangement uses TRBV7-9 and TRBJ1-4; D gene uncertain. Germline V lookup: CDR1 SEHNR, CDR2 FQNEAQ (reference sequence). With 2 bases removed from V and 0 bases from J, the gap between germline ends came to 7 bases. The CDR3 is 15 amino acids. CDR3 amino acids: CASSLTPTTNEKLFF. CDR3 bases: TGTGCCAGCAGCTTAACTCCTACAACTAATGAAAAACTGTTTTTT. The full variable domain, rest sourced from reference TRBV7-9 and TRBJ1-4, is DTGVSQNPRHKITKRGQNVTFRCDPISEHNRLYWYRQTLGQGPEFLTYFQNEAQLEKSRLLSDRFSAERPKGSFSTLEIQRTEQGDSAMYLCASSLTPTTNEKLFFGSGTQLSVL.

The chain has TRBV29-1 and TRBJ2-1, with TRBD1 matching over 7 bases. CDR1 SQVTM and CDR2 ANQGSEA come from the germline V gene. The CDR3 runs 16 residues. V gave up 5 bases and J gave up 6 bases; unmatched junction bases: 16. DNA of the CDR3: TGCAGCGTTCCGAAAAGGGGGCGAACGGGTGGCAATGAGCAGTTCTTC. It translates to CSVPKRGRTGGNEQFF.